Shown below are 14 T cell receptor beta chains from a single sample sequenced in a study of T cell repertoires in cytomegalovirus infection. MiXCR, run by TCRdb on the reads, gives a single entry per CDR3 protein. The sample carries about 260,000 distinct CDR3 sequences, approximately 14% recorded once. The material sequenced was PBMCs. The receptor source for this set is a human donor in good health (CMV status not recorded). Some clones in this sample may be carry-over from other donors' samples.

V gene TRBV29-1 combines with J gene TRBJ1-1; D is undetermined. This CDR3 has 18 amino acids. The V and J ends lost 4 bases and 2 bases respectively, with 26 bases between them. Per germline, CDR1 SQVTM and CDR2 ANQGSEA. CDR3 sequence: CSVVRFISNDVLNTEAFF. The CDR3 nucleotides are TGCAGCGTTGTTCGCTTCATATCCAATGATGTACTTAACACTGAAGCTTTCTTT.

In its sample, this clonotype was seen many times. This chain connects TRBV4-3 to TRBJ1-5; D ambiguous. CDR1 and CDR2 (germline): LGHNA, YSLEER. The CDR3 has 14 residues. V was trimmed by 0 bases and J by 6 bases, leaving 9 bases between them. Written as DNA, the CDR3 is TGCGCCAGCAGCCAAGACCGGGGTTTTCAGCCCCAGCATTTT. Protein product: CASSQDRGFQPQHF.

The chain has TRBV6-1 and TRBJ2-1; maybe TRBD2 (5 bases). V was clipped by 3 bases and J by 7 bases, with 10 bases between them. The CDR3 consists of 13 residues. Germline CDR1 is MNHNS and CDR2 is SASEGT. CDR3 nucleotides: TGTGCCAGCAGTGATTATAGAGGGAATGAGCAGTTCTTC. This gives the protein CASSDYRGNEQFF.

This clonotype was seen more than once but under ten times. This sequence joins TRBV7-9 and TRBJ1-2; D not resolved. The V gene's germline CDR1 is SEHNR and CDR2 FQNEAQ (reference sequence). Trimming took off 4 bases at V and 3 bases at J, with 9 bases between the two ends. The CDR3 contains 13 residues. The CDR3 sequence: CASSSDGYYGYTF. In DNA form, the CDR3 reads TGTGCCAGCAGCTCCGACGGATACTATGGCTACACCTTC.

This clonotype has more than one count but fewer than ten. CDR3 sequence (DNA): TGTGCCAGCAGCGAATCAGGAATTGTGGGGTATAGCAATCAGCCCCAGCATTTT. Its protein is CASSESGIVGYSNQPQHF. The chain joins TRBV12-3 or TRBV12-4 to TRBJ1-5; D call uncertain. The CDR3 runs to 18 residues. V lost 6 bases and J lost 0, with 21 bases in between.

This clonotype was seen at least ten times. The rearrangement uses TRBV7-8 and TRBJ1-1; no clear D. The CDR3 totals 15 residues. V lost 3 bases and J 1 base, leaving 12 bases between the germline ends. In germline, CDR1 is SGHVS, CDR2 FQNEAQ. CDR3 residues: CASSFREGKNTEAFF. The CDR3 DNA reads TGTGCCAGCAGCTTTCGGGAAGGAAAGAACACTGAAGCTTTCTTT.

V and J are TRBV6-4 and TRBJ2-3; 12 nucleotides align to TRBD2. V lost 2 bases to trimming and J lost 0 bases; unmatched junction nucleotides: 0. CDR3 length equals 16 residues. Germline assignment: CDR1 MRHNA and CDR2 SNTAGT. CDR3 amino acids: CASSDLAGGSTDTQYF. In nucleotides, the CDR3 is TGTGCCAGCAGTGACCTAGCGGGGGGGAGCACAGATACGCAGTATTTT.

This clonotype has only a few counts. This rearrangement joins TRBV19 to TRBJ2-5; possibly TRBD2 for D (5 bases). The CDR3 has 12 residues. The germline V gene encodes CDR1 LNHDA and CDR2 SQIVND (reference sequence). Trimming took off 9 bases at V and 5 bases at J, with 13 bases between the two ends. The CDR3, as DNA: TGTGCCAGAGACCCCGGGGAGGAGACCCAGTACTTC. Amino acids: CARDPGEETQYF. The full variable domain, its missing parts supplied by reference TRBV19 and TRBJ2-5, is DGGITQSPKYLFRKEGQNVTLSCEQNLNHDAMYWYRQDPGQGLRLIYYSQIVNDFQKGDIAEGYSVSREKKESFPLTVTSAQKNPTAFYLCARDPGEETQYFGPGTRLLVL.

In DNA, the CDR3 is TGCGCCAGCAGCCAAGAGGTTAGCGGGACATTCTCTAGCACAGATACGCAGTATTTT. It is translated as CASSQEVSGTFSSTDTQYF. The rearrangement joins TRBV4-1 to TRBJ2-3; 8 bases map to TRBD2. The CDR3 covers 19 residues. The V gene's germline CDR1 is MGHRA and CDR2 YSYEKL. V trimming: 0 bases; J trimming: 0 bases; junction bases outside the gene matches: 11.

This sequence joins TRBV29-1 and TRBJ2-5, with D hard to call. V was shortened by 0 bases and J by 4 bases, with 6 bases between the two germline ends. CDR1 and CDR2 from the germline V gene are SQVTM and ANQGSEA. The CDR3 is made up of 12 amino acids. The CDR3 spells CSVEEKRETQYF. CDR3 DNA: TGCAGCGTTGAAGAAAAACGAGAGACCCAGTACTTC.

V and J are TRBV25-1 and TRBJ1-3; D unclear. V shed 1 base and J shed 2 bases, with 6 bases lying between them. The germline gives CDR1 MGHDK, CDR2 SYGVNS. The CDR3 has 14 amino acids. The CDR3 is CASSESATGNTIYF. The DNA of the CDR3 is TGTGCCAGCAGTGAATCGGCTACTGGAAACACCATATATTTT. Variable domain in full (rest from reference TRBV25-1 and TRBJ1-3): EADIYQTPRYLVIGTGKKITLECSQTMGHDKMYWYQQDPGMELHLIHYSYGVNSTEKGDLSSESTVSRIRTEHFPLTLESARPSHTSQYLCASSESATGNTIYFGEGSWLTVV.

The genes are TRBV20-1 and TRBJ1-6, with D uncertain. Germline V gene sequence: CDR1 DFQATT, CDR2 SNEGSKA (reference sequence). Trimming left V 6 bases short and J 0 bases short, with 15 bases between. This CDR3 has 16 amino acids. CDR3 protein: CSAQAEPSSYNSPLHF. The CDR3 nucleotides are TGCAGTGCACAAGCCGAGCCTAGCTCCTATAATTCACCCCTCCACTTT.

This clonotype has a handful of counts. V gene TRBV23-1 combines with J gene TRBJ1-6; D gene unclear. TRBV23-1 is marked as an open reading frame, function uncertain. Between the trimmed V and J ends, which lost 4 bases and 7 bases, there was a span of 14 bases. The CDR3 spans 15 residues. The CDR3 DNA follows: TGCGCCAGCAGTCCGCAGGACGGTTACAATTCACCCCTCCACTTT. Translated, it gives CASSPQDGYNSPLHF.

This clonotype was detected only once. The chain is built from TRBV29-1 and TRBJ2-1; a possible D gene is TRBD1 (6 bases). This CDR3 is 14 amino acids long. Looked up from germline, CDR1 is SQVTM and CDR2 is ANQGSEA. The germline V and J ends were trimmed by 5 bases and 6 bases, with 17 bases remaining between them. The CDR3 DNA sequence: TGCAGCGTTCCCCGTGTGGGCAGGGGCAATGAGCAGTTCTTC. Protein product: CSVPRVGRGNEQFF.